The next 21 T cell receptor beta chains were all read from a single sample in a study of cytomegalovirus exposure and HLA in healthy donors. Use of 60 Vbeta and 13 Jbeta primers characterized the PCR. Measured with immunoSEQ multiplex PCR; TCRdb has only the in-frame clones, and not every one. The table records tens of thousands of clones, around 78% of them present only once. Input material: PBMCs. Receptors originate from a female donor in good health and CMV-seronegative.

The rearrangement links TRBV4-2 to TRBJ1-3, with D unresolved. Germline V gene lookup returns CDR1 LGHNA and CDR2 YNFKEQ. This CDR3 is 17 amino acids long. The V end lost 1 base, the J end lost 1 base, and 14 bases lay between the germline ends. The CDR3 reads CASSQGTRRGSGNTIYF. DNA for the CDR3: TGTGCCAGCAGCCAAGGCACGAGGAGAGGGTCTGGAAACACCATATATTTT.

The chain joins TRBV7-2 to TRBJ2-7; TRBD1 matches at 9 bases. With V trimmed by 6 bases and J by 3 bases, 6 bases remained unmatched. Germline V lookup: CDR1 SGHTA, CDR2 FQGNSA. This CDR3 has 14 residues. The CDR3 sequence is CASRAQGQGYEQYF. CDR3 sequence (DNA): TGTGCCAGCAGGGCTCAGGGACAGGGCTACGAGCAGTACTTC.

The V and J genes are TRBV7-3 and TRBJ2-2, with 15 bases identical to TRBD2. The CDR3 contains 16 residues. Germline CDR1 is SGHTA and CDR2 is FQGTGA. Unmatched junction bases numbered 5, after V lost 5 bases and J lost 7 bases. CDR3 sequence (DNA): TGTGCCAGCAGCGTAGGGACTAGCGGGGGGTACGGGGAGCTGTTTTTT. Translated, it gives CASSVGTSGGYGELFF.

V gene TRBV6-6 combines with J gene TRBJ2-7; no clear D. With 5 bases removed from V and 4 bases from J, the gap between germline ends came to 9 bases. The CDR3 is 12 residues long. The germline CDR1 and CDR2 sequences are MNHNY and SVGAGI (reference sequence). The CDR3 region is CASSTLRYEQYF. DNA for the CDR3: TGTGCCAGCAGTACCTTGAGATACGAGCAGTACTTC.

The chain links TRBV19 to TRBJ1-2; 9 bases are a match to TRBD1. Germline values: CDR1 LNHDA, CDR2 SQIVND (reference sequence). The CDR3 is made up of 15 amino acids. Trimming cost V 5 bases and J 0 bases; bases outside gene matches: 4. CDR3 sequence reads: CASSLGQGTNYGYTF. The CDR3, as DNA: TGTGCCAGTAGTCTGGGACAGGGAACTAACTATGGCTACACCTTC.

The J gene is TRBJ1-1, the V gene TRBV18; tentative D call: TRBD1 (5 bases). CDR3 length equals 15 residues. The germline gives CDR1 KGHSH, CDR2 LQKENI. Trimming took off 9 bases at V and 2 bases at J, with 19 bases between the two ends. CDR3 amino acids: CASIRQQHYNTEAFF. CDR3 bases: TGTGCCAGTATCAGACAGCAGCACTATAACACTGAAGCTTTCTTT.

This chain uses TRBV6-5 with TRBJ2-2; D possibly corresponds to TRBD2 (6 bases). The germline V gene has CDR1 MNHEY and CDR2 SVGAGI. This CDR3 is 15 amino acids long. V lost 6 bases, J lost 1 base, and 12 bases lay in between. CDR3 amino acids: CASSRDFQNTGELFF. Here the CDR3 DNA reads TGTGCCAGCAGCCGGGACTTCCAGAACACCGGGGAGCTGTTTTTT.

With regard to this clone: Other DNA variants within this sample encode the same CDR3. V usage is TRBV5-1 and J usage is TRBJ2-7, with D perhaps TRBD2 (6 bases). The V end was cut by 0 bases, the J end by 7 bases, with 11 bases between. Per germline, CDR1 SGHRS and CDR2 YFSETQ. CDR3 length: 13 residues. In DNA form, the CDR3 reads TGCGCCAGCAGCTTGGCCGGGGGTCGGGAGCAGTACTTC. It translates to CASSLAGGREQYF.

This chain joins TRBV7-2 and TRBJ1-2, with a tentative D call TRBD1 (6 bases). V shed 2 bases and J shed 3 bases, with 10 bases lying between them. This CDR3 has 14 residues. Germline V CDR1 and CDR2: SGHTA, FQGNSA. CDR3 sequence: CASSLTGRDYGYTF. The CDR3 DNA reads TGTGCCAGCAGCTTAACAGGGAGGGACTATGGCTACACCTTC.

V is TRBV14 and J is TRBJ2-4, with 7 bases fitting TRBD1. The CDR3 totals 14 residues. Germline values: CDR1 SGHDN, CDR2 FVKESK. After removal of 4 bases from V and 1 base from J, the junction contained 1 base not matched to a gene. The CDR3 here is CASSLQGAKNIQYF. The CDR3 nucleotides read TGTGCCAGCAGCCTACAGGGGGCCAAAAACATTCAGTACTTC. The full variable domain, its missing parts supplied by reference TRBV14 and TRBJ2-4, is EAGVTQFPSHSVIEKGQTVTLRCDPISGHDNLYWYRRVMGKEIKFLLHFVKESKQDESGMPNNRFLAERTGGTYSTLKVQPAELEDSGVYFCASSLQGAKNIQYFGAGTRLSVL.

The chain has TRBV6-5 and TRBJ1-2, with 9 bases fitting TRBD1. V shed 11 bases, J shed 5 bases, and the junction held 12 bases outside the gene matches. Germline V gene sequence: CDR1 MNHEY, CDR2 SVGAGI. The CDR3 is made up of 14 amino acids. For the CDR3, the DNA is TGTGCCGTCCAACCGGGACAGGGATTATATGGCTACACCTTC. Protein sequence: CAVQPGQGLYGYTF.

V and J are TRBV19 and TRBJ1-1; D possibly corresponds to TRBD1 (5 bases). CDR1 and CDR2 from the germline V gene are LNHDA and SQIVND (reference sequence). The CDR3 is 14 amino acids. Trimming pared 2 bases from V and 8 bases from J, leaving 15 bases between. The CDR3 here is CASSIRQGGTEAFF. The DNA of the CDR3 is TGTGCCAGTAGTATACGGCAGGGAGGAACCGAAGCTTTCTTT.

The chain combines TRBV5-5 with TRBJ2-1; 7 bases match TRBD2. This CDR3 has 14 residues. Germline V CDR1 and CDR2: SGHKS, YYEKEE (reference sequence). J gave up 1 base and V 3 bases, and 1 base lay outside the gene matches. For the CDR3, the DNA is TGTGCCAGCAGCTGGGGGGGATCCTACAATGAGCAGTTCTTC. It encodes CASSWGGSYNEQFF.

V and J are TRBV7-3 and TRBJ1-1, with D perhaps matching TRBD1 (5 bases). V lost 4 bases to trimming and J lost 1 base, with 13 bases between them. CDR1 and CDR2 from the germline V gene are SGHTA and FQGTGA. This CDR3 is 15 amino acids long. The CDR3 bases are TGTGCCAGCAGCTACCTCGGGGGGTCGAACACTGAAGCTTTCTTT. Protein: CASSYLGGSNTEAFF. The whole variable domain, filled in from reference TRBV7-3 and TRBJ1-1, reads GAGVSQTPSNKVTEKGKYVELRCDPISGHTALYWYRQSLGQGPEFLIYFQGTGAADDSGLPNDRFFAVRPEGSVSTLKIQRTERGDSAVYLCASSYLGGSNTEAFFGQGTRLTVV.

J is TRBJ1-1 and V is TRBV10-1; D not certain. V dropped 9 bases and J dropped 4 bases, with 18 bases sitting between them. Germline CDR1 reads WNHNN; CDR2 reads SYGVQD (reference sequence). There are 14 residues in the CDR3. CDR3 loop: CARLHCQEVTEAFF. The CDR3, as DNA: TGCGCCAGATTACATTGTCAGGAGGTCACTGAAGCTTTCTTT.

The sample holds one count of this clone. The chain combines TRBV14 with TRBJ2-5; D possibly corresponds to TRBD2 (5 bases). Germline V CDR1 and CDR2: SGHDN, FVKESK. Trimming removed 0 bases at V and 5 bases at J, with 16 bases between. CDR3 length: 16 amino acids. The CDR3 bases are TGTGCCAGCAGCCAAGAGAATGGCCTCTCTAGCGAGACCCAGTACTTC. Encoded protein: CASSQENGLSSETQYF.

The chain joins TRBV6-1 to TRBJ1-2; maybe TRBD1 (5 bases). The CDR3 length is 12 residues. V lost 4 bases, J lost 2 bases, and 5 bases lay in between. Per the germline V gene, CDR1 is MNHNS and CDR2 is SASEGT. CDR3 DNA: TGTGCCAGCAGTGGACAGAACTATGGCTACACCTTC. Translated, it gives CASSGQNYGYTF.

The chain links TRBV7-2 to TRBJ2-3; the match to TRBD2 covers 7 bases. J gave up 2 bases and V 1 base, and 12 bases lay outside the gene matches. The CDR3 loop spans 18 amino acids. Germline-derived CDR1 and CDR2 are SGHTA and FQGNSA. CDR3 nucleotide sequence: TGTGCCAGCAGCTTAGGAGTTGGACGGCGGGGGACCACAGATACGCAGTATTTT. Translation: CASSLGVGRRGTTDTQYF.

The V gene is TRBV19, the J gene TRBJ1-4, with TRBD1 matching 8 bases. Germline CDR1 is LNHDA and CDR2 is SQIVND (reference sequence). Trimming removed 5 bases from V and 4 bases from J; junction bases left unmatched: 12. CDR3 length equals 17 residues. For the CDR3, the DNA is TGTGCCAGTAGTCCGTCCCGGGACAGGCAATATAATGAAAAACTGTTTTTT. Translated: CASSPSRDRQYNEKLFF. Full variable domain (remainder filled in from reference TRBV19 and TRBJ1-4): DGGITQSPKYLFRKEGQNVTLSCEQNLNHDAMYWYRQDPGQGLRLIYYSQIVNDFQKGDIAEGYSVSREKKESFPLTVTSAQKNPTAFYLCASSPSRDRQYNEKLFFGSGTQLSVL.

This chain links TRBV28 with TRBJ1-5, with D possibly TRBD1 on 6 matching bases. The ends were cut back, 7 bases at V and 5 bases at J, with 12 bases in the middle. CDR1 MDHEN and CDR2 SYDVKM come from the germline V gene. The CDR3 sequence is 13 residues long. CDR3 in DNA: TGTGCCAGCAAGGGGGTTTGGGATCAGCCCCAGCATTTT. This translates into CASKGVWDQPQHF. Variable domain in full (rest from reference TRBV28 and TRBJ1-5): DVKVTQSSRYLVKRTGEKVFLECVQDMDHENMFWYRQDPGLGLRLIYFSYDVKMKEKGDIPEGYSVSREKKERFSLILESASTNQTSMYLCASKGVWDQPQHFGDGTRLSIL.

This clone was counted a single time. The chain uses TRBV11-2 and TRBJ1-2; no reliable D call. The V gene's germline CDR1 is SGHAT and CDR2 FQNNGV. The CDR3 length is 14 residues. Trimming cost V 2 bases and J 3 bases, with 10 bases left between them. Here the CDR3 reads CASSLSGPYYGYTF. The CDR3 DNA follows: TGTGCCAGCAGCTTAAGCGGCCCTTACTATGGCTACACCTTC.